This section outlines one T cell receptor (beta chain) sequence together with its context. Antigen: not known. Alongside a J-beta primer mix, a sample-barcoded 5' primer served in a second PCR lasting about 6 to 11 cycles. TCRdb processed the 5' RACE reads anew with MiXCR; each CDR3 protein has one entry. The sample lists fewer than 2,000,000 distinct CDR3 sequences, about 39% occurring once. The data originate from a study of blood T cells in healthy people across ages. Study findings and constraints: Across samples, TCR beta diversity tracked strongly with naive T cell percentage.

Per individual sample, total RNA of at least 5 micrograms was extracted. Specimen: blood. The clonotype comes from a human donor in good health.

The CDR3 DNA is TGCAGTGCAATTAGCGAGGGCGAGACCCAGTACTTC. It codes for CSAISEGETQYF. The V gene is TRBV20-1, the J gene TRBJ2-5, with a tentative D call TRBD2 (5 bases). Trimming took 6 bases from V and 5 from J, leaving 13 bases between them. The CDR3 covers 12 residues. Germline V gives CDR1 DFQATT, CDR2 SNEGSKA (reference sequence).